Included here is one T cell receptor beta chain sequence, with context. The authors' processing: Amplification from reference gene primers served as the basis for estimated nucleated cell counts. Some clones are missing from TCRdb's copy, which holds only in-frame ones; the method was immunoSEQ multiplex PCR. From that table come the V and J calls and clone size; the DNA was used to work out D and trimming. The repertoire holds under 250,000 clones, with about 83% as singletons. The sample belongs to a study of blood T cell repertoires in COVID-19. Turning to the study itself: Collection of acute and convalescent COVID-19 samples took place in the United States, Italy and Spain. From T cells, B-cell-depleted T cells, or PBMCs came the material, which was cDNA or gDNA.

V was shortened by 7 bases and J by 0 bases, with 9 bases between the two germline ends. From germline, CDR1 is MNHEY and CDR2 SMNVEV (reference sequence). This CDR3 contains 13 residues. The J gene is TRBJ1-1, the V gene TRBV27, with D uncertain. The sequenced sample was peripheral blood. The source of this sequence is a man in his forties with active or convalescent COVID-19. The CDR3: CASTNSMNTEAFF. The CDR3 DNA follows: TGTGCCAGCACAAACAGTATGAACACTGAAGCTTTCTTT.